The source of this T cell receptor (beta chain) is a study of blood T cell repertoires in COVID-19 (dated by TCRdb to 2020 to 2022). Notes on the research overall: Samples covering the acute and convalescent phases of COVID-19 were provided by collaborators in the United States, Italy and Spain. The repertoires were released in a freely available public database intended as a resource for research on the immune response to SARS-CoV-2. A de-identified subject ID, COVID-19 status, age in years and sex were almost always included in the sample metadata. Where available, HLA class I and class II types were taken from metadata supplied by the sample provider and were not determined by assay-based typing. The samples were drawn from the first 160 participants of the ongoing ImmuneRACE study and from more than 1,000 subjects provided by 6 global collaborators. The prospective study material was composed of cDNA or gDNA derived from T cells, B-cell-depleted T cells, or PBMCs. The dataset comprised deeply sampled blood TCRbeta repertoires from subjects exposed to, actively infected with, or recovered from COVID-19. Broader findings and caveats from the paper: The amount of clinical and demographic metadata varied by source and participant and was provided uncurated.

Each collaborating institution followed its own protocols to collect whole blood in K2EDTA tubes. For TCRbeta analysis, collaborators shipped samples in one of three forms: frozen whole blood, isolated PBMCs, or DNA extracted from either of those sample types. With respect to this clone: No antigen is known for it. Base qualities are not at hand, and no much larger clone is one base apart.

The CDR3 holds 15 amino acids from the cysteine to the phenylalanine. The only DNA kept is the CDR3, 45 bases in frame from the first base. For CDR1 and CDR2, the germline V gene lists SGHDN and FVKESK. The germline V end is reduced by 0 bases and the J end by 7 bases; junction bases left unmatched: 5. TCRbeta CDR3 regions were amplified from genomic DNA by means of the immunoSEQ Assay, a bias-controlled multiplex PCR. Per the authors' processing: Within the assay, amplification of reference gene primers was used to estimate how many nucleated cells each sample contained. To quantify the absolute abundance of each unique TCRbeta CDR3 rearrangement, sequence reads were collapsed and filtered. For each sample, productive Simpson clonality was calculated by taking the square root of Simpson's diversity index across productive rearrangements. Held by TCRdb, this immuneACCESS table contains in-frame sequences only and omits some clones. Under half of the omission traces to an unresolved V gene where checked; the cause of the rest is unknown. V and J calls and clone size are as listed in that table; D and trimming were resolved from the DNA. The sample data list 40,000 to 55,000 clones, and around 80% of these were observed just once. Roughly 19% of the sample is in the top ten clones.

The receptor chain draws on TRBV14 and TRBJ2-2, and TRBD2 matches 7 of the central bases. Specimen: peripheral blood. This sequence originates from a man aged 65 to 85 with acute or convalescent COVID-19. The CDR3 protein sequence reads: CASSQDGLVGGELFF. The DNA is as follows: TGTGCCAGCAGCCAAGACGGACTAGTTGGCGGGGAGCTGTTTTTT.